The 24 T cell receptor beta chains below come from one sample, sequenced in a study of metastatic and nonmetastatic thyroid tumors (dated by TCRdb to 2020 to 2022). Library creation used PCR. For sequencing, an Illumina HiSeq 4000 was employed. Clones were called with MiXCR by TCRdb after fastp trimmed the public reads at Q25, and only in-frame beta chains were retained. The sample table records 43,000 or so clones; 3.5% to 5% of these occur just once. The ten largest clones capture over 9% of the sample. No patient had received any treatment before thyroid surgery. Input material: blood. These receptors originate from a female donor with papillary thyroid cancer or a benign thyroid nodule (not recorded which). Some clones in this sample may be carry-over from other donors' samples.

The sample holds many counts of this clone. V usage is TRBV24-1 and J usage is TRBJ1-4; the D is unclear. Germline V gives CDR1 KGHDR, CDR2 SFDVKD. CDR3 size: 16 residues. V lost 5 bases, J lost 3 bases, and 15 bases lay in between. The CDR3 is CATSGPSGSSNEKLFF. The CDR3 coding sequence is TGTGCCACCAGTGGCCCATCCGGGTCATCTAATGAAAAACTGTTTTTT.

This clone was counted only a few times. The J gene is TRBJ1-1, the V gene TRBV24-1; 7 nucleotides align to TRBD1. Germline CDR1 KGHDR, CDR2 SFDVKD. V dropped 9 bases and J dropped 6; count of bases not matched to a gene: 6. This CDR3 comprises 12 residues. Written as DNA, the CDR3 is TGTGCCACCGTGCAGGGGGGCGCTGAAGCTTTCTTT. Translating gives CATVQGGAEAFF.

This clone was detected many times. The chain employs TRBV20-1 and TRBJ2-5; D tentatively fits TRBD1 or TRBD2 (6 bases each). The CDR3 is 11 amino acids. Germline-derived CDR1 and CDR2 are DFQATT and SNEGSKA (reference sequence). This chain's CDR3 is CGGQHQETQYF. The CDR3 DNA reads TGCGGGGGGCAGCACCAAGAGACCCAGTACTTC.

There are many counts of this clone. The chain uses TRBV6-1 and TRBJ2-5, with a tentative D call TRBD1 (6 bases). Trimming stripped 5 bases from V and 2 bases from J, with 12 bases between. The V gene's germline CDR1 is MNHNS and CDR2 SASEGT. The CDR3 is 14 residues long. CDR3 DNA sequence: TGTGCCAGCAGTTACGAGGACAGTCAAGAGACCCAGTACTTC. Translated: CASSYEDSQETQYF.

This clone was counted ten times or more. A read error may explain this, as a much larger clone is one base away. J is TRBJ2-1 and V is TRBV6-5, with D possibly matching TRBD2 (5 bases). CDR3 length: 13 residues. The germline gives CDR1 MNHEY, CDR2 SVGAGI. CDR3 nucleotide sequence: TGTGCCAGCAGTTACTCCGGCTCCGGGGAGCAGCTCTTC. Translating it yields CASSYSGSGEQLF.

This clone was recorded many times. CDR3 residues: CASSALIYNSPLHF. Here the CDR3 DNA reads TGTGCCAGCAGCGCACTAATCTATAATTCACCCCTCCACTTT. The chain is built from TRBV3-1 and TRBJ1-6; D not resolved. In germline, CDR1 is LGHDT, CDR2 YNNKEL (reference sequence). The CDR3 length is 14 residues. Trimming pared 5 bases from V and 3 bases from J, leaving 8 bases between.

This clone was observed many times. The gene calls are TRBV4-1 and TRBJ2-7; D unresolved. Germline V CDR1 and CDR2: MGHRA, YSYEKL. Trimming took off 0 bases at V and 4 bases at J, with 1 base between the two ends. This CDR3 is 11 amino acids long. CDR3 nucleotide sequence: TGCGCCAGCAGCCAAGAATACGAGCAGTACTTC. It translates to CASSQEYEQYF.

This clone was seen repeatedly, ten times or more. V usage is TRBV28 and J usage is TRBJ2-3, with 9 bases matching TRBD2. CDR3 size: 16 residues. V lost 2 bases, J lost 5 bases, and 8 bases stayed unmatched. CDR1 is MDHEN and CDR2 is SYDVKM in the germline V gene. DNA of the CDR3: TGTGCCAGCAGTTTACGGGGTCTGACTAGCGGAGATACGCAGTATTTT. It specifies CASSLRGLTSGDTQYF.

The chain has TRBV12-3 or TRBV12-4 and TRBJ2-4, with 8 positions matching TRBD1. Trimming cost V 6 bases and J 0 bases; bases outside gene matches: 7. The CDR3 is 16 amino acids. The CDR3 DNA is TGTGCCAGCAGACTTTCAGGGGGCTTAGCCAAAAACATTCAGTACTTC. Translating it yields CASRLSGGLAKNIQYF.

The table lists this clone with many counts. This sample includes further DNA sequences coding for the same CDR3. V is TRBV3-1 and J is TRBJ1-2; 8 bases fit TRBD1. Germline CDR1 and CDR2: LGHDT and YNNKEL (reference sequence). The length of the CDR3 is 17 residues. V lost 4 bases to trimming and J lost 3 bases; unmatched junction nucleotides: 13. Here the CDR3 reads CASSRGTGVPLDYGYTF. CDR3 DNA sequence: TGTGCCAGCAGCCGCGGGACAGGCGTCCCTCTTGACTATGGCTACACCTTC.

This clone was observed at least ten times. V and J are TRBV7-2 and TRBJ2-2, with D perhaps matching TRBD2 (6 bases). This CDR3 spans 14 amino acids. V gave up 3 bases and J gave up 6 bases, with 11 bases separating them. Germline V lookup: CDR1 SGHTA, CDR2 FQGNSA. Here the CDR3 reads CASSLELASGELFF. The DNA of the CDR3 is TGTGCCAGCAGCTTGGAACTAGCCTCCGGGGAGCTGTTTTTT.

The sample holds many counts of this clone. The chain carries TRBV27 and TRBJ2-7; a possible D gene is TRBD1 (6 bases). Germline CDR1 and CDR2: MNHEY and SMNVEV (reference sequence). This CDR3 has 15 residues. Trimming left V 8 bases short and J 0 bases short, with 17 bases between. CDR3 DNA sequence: TGTGCCAGCGGCCGGGAAGGGGGAATCTCCTACGAGCAGTACTTC. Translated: CASGREGGISYEQYF.

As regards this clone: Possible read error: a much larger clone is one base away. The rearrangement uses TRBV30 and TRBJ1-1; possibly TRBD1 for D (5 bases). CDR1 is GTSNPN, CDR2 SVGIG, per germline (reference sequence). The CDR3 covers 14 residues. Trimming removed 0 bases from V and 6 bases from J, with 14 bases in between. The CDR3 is CAWSVALGVAEAFF. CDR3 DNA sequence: TGTGCCTGGAGTGTGGCGCTGGGGGTGGCTGAAGCTTTCTTT. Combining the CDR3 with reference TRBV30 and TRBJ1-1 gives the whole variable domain SQTIHQWPATLVQPVGSPLSLECTVEGTSNPNLYWYRQAAGRGLQLLFYSVGIGQISSEVPQNLSASRPQDRQFILSSKKLLLSDSGFYLCAWSVALGVAEAFFGQGTRLTVV.

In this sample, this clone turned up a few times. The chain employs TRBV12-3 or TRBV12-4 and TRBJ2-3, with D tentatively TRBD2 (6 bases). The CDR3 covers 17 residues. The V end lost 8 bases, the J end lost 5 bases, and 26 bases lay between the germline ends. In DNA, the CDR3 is TGTGCCAGCCTCGGGGGAGTAACAACCCGATTTGGAGATACGCAGTATTTT. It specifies CASLGGVTTRFGDTQYF.

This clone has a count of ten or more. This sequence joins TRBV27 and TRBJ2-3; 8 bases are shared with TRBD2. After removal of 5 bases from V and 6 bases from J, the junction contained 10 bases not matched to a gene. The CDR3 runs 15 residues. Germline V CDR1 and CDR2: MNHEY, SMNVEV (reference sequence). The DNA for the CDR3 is TGTGCCAGCAGTGATCCTAGCGGGCCTTCGGATACGCAGTATTTT. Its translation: CASSDPSGPSDTQYF.

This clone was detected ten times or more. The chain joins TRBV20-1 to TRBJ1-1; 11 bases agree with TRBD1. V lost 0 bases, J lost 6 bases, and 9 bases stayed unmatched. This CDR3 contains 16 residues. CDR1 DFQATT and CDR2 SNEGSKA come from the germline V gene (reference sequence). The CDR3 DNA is TGCAGTGCTAGAGATTCGGACAGGGGGCGTCTCTCTGAAGCTTTCTTT. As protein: CSARDSDRGRLSEAFF.

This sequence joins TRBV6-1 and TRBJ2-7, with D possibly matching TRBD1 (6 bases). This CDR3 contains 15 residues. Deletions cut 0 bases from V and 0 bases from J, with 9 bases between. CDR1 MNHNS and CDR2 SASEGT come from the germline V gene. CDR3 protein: CASSEAGDISYEQYF. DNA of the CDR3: TGTGCCAGCAGTGAAGCGGGGGACATCTCCTACGAGCAGTACTTC.

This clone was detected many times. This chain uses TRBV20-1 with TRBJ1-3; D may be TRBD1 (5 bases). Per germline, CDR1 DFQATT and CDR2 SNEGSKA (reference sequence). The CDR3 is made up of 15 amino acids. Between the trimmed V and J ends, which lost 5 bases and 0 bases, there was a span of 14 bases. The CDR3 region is CSAFLQEFSGNTIYF. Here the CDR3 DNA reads TGCAGTGCTTTCCTACAGGAGTTCTCTGGAAACACCATATATTTT.

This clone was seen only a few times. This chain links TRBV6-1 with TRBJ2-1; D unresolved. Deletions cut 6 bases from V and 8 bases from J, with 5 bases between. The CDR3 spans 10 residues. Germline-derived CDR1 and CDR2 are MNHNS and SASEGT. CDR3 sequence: CASRGHEQFF. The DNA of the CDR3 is TGTGCCAGCAGAGGACATGAGCAGTTCTTC.

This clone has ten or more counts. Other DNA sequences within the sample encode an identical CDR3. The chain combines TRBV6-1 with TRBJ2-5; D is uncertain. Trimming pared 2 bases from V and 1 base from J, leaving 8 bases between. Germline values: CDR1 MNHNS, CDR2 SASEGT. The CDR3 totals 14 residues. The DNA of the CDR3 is TGTGCCAGCAGTGAATTTGCAGTCCAAGAGACCCAGTACTTC. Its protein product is CASSEFAVQETQYF.

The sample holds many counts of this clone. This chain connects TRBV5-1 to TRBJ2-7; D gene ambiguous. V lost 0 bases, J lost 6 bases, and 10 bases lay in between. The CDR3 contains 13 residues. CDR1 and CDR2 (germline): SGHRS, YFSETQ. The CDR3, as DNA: TGCGCCAGCAGCTTGGCGATCGGGTCCGAGCAGTACTTC. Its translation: CASSLAIGSEQYF. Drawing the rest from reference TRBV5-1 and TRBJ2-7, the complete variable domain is KAGVTQTPRYLIKTRGQQVTLSCSPISGHRSVSWYQQTPGQGLQFLFEYFSETQRNKGNFPGRFSGRQFSNSRSEMNVSTLELGDSALYLCASSLAIGSEQYFGPGTRLTVT.

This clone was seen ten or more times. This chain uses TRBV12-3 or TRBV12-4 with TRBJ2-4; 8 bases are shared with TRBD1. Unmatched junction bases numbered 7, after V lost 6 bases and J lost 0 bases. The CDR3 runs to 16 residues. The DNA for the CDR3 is TGTGCCAGCAGCCTTTCAGGGGGCTTAGCCAAAAACATTCAGTACTTC. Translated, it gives CASSLSGGLAKNIQYF.

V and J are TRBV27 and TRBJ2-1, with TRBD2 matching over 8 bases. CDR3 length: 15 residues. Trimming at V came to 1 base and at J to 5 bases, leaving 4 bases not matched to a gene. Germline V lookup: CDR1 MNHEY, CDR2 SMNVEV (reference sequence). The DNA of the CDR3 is TGTGCCAGCAGTTTATTGACTAGCGACCACAATGAGCAGTTCTTC. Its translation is CASSLLTSDHNEQFF.

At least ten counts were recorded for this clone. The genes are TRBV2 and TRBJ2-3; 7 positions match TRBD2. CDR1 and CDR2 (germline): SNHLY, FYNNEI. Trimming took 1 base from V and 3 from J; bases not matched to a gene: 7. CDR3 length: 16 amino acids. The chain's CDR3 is CASSEGAGVGTDTQYF. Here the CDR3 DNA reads TGTGCCAGCAGTGAAGGGGCGGGAGTTGGGACAGATACGCAGTATTTT.